One sample yielded the 16 T cell receptor beta chains listed below, sequenced in a study of shared clonotypes between healthy human individuals. This table comes from immunoSEQ multiplex PCR, and its TCRdb copy is limited to in-frame clones, with some not included. The data contain 550,000 to 700,000 clones, 73% of them singletons. The sample was memory CD4+ T cells sorted from blood. Regarding subset: CD45RA-negative fraction. All receptors derive from a woman in her 30s in good health.

Ten or more counts support this clone. The chain joins TRBV2 to TRBJ2-7, with D possibly TRBD1 on 6 matching bases. The CDR3 is 11 residues long. Looked up from germline, CDR1 is SNHLY and CDR2 is FYNNEI. Trimming took off 5 bases at V and 11 bases at J, with 13 bases between the two ends. The CDR3 reads CASSPGTKEYF. The CDR3 coding sequence is TGTGCCAGCAGTCCCGGGACAAAAGAGTACTTC.

The J gene is TRBJ2-1, the V gene TRBV2; D is ambiguous. The V gene lost 5 bases and the J gene lost 5 bases, with 7 bases spanning the gap. The CDR3 totals 12 residues. Germline loops: CDR1 SNHLY, CDR2 FYNNEI. The CDR3 sequence: CASSRLDNEQFF. The CDR3 nucleotides read TGTGCCAGCAGTCGGCTGGACAATGAGCAGTTCTTC.

This clone was detected only once. This chain links TRBV11-2 with TRBJ2-5, with D unresolved. V was shortened by 0 bases and J by 9 bases, with 11 bases between the two germline ends. Germline assignment: CDR1 SGHAT and CDR2 FQNNGV. The CDR3 spans 13 residues. CDR3 region: CASSLDRRVSQYF. Here the CDR3 DNA reads TGTGCCAGCAGCTTAGATAGAAGGGTATCCCAGTACTTC.

This chain links TRBV15 with TRBJ2-3; D remains unclear. Germline assignment: CDR1 LNHNV and CDR2 YYDKDF (reference sequence). V was clipped by 1 base and J by 0 bases, with 8 bases between them. CDR3 length: 15 residues. The CDR3 here is CATSRAVASTDTQYF. CDR3 nucleotides: TGTGCCACCAGCAGAGCAGTTGCAAGCACAGATACGCAGTATTTT.

This chain links TRBV30 with TRBJ1-1, with D tentatively TRBD1 (5 bases). This CDR3 is 14 amino acids long. Trimming removed 0 bases from V and 1 base from J, with 9 bases in between. Germline lookup yields CDR1 GTSNPN and CDR2 SVGIG (reference sequence). The CDR3 spells CAWSVGQGNTEAFF. The CDR3 DNA is TGTGCCTGGAGTGTAGGGCAGGGGAACACTGAAGCTTTCTTT.

The V gene is TRBV10-3, the J gene TRBJ2-5, with 11 bases identical to TRBD2. Germline trimming cut 7 bases from V and 2 bases from J; bases unmatched to any gene: 6. The CDR3 has 15 amino acids. Germline lookup yields CDR1 ENHRY and CDR2 SYGVKD. CDR3 bases: TGTGCCATCAAAGCCGGGACTAGCGGTCAAGAGACCCAGTACTTC. Its translation is CAIKAGTSGQETQYF.

The rearrangement uses TRBV19 and TRBJ1-1; D not resolved. Between the trimmed V and J ends, which lost 9 bases and 4 bases, there was a span of 18 bases. The CDR3 is 14 residues long. Germline lookup yields CDR1 LNHDA and CDR2 SQIVND (reference sequence). CDR3 sequence reads: CASKVAPTSTEAFF. CDR3 sequence (DNA): TGTGCCAGCAAGGTAGCCCCAACCAGCACTGAAGCTTTCTTT.

The chain recombines TRBV28 with TRBJ1-1; D gene uncertain. Germline loops: CDR1 MDHEN, CDR2 SYDVKM. CDR3 size: 13 residues. V was pared by 5 bases and J by 10 bases, with 17 bases between. CDR3 loop: CASSPPHTPGAFF. The CDR3 bases are TGTGCCAGCAGTCCCCCCCACACCCCAGGAGCTTTCTTT.

This clone was counted a few times. Here the CDR3 reads CASSQVGRNTYEQYF. CDR3 sequence (DNA): TGCGCCAGCAGCCAAGTTGGTCGGAATACCTACGAGCAGTACTTC. This chain uses TRBV4-1 with TRBJ2-7; no clear D gene. V lost 1 base and J lost 2, with 12 bases in between. This CDR3 comprises 15 residues. The germline V gene encodes CDR1 MGHRA and CDR2 YSYEKL.

The chain has TRBV25-1 and TRBJ2-5; 12 bases line up with TRBD2. CDR3 length: 15 residues. Looked up from germline, CDR1 is MGHDK and CDR2 is SYGVNS. V gave up 4 bases and J gave up 4 bases; unmatched junction bases: 4. The DNA for the CDR3 is TGTGCCAGCAGTGGGAAGACTAGCGGGAGAGAGACCCAGTACTTC. This codes for CASSGKTSGRETQYF.

V usage is TRBV5-1 and J usage is TRBJ1-5, with D maybe TRBD1 (5 bases). V lost 2 bases and J 7 bases, leaving 13 bases between the germline ends. The germline V gene encodes CDR1 SGHRS and CDR2 YFSETQ. The CDR3 sequence is 14 residues long. CDR3 sequence reads: CASSFGQGGQPQHF. As DNA, the CDR3 is TGCGCCAGCAGCTTCGGCCAGGGCGGACAGCCCCAGCATTTT.

This chain connects TRBV19 to TRBJ2-7; D is uncertain. This CDR3 contains 13 residues. The germline gives CDR1 LNHDA, CDR2 SQIVND (reference sequence). Trimming removed 6 bases at V and 3 bases at J, with 12 bases between. The CDR3 DNA sequence: TGTGCCAGTAGAAGGACCCAAAACTACGAGCAGTACTTC. It translates to CASRRTQNYEQYF.

Ten or more counts support this clone. V gene TRBV5-1 combines with J gene TRBJ1-4; TRBD1 is a possible D gene (5 bases). CDR3 length equals 15 residues. The V and J ends lost 4 bases and 4 bases respectively, with 14 bases between them. Per germline, CDR1 SGHRS and CDR2 YFSETQ. The CDR3 DNA follows: TGCGCCAGCAGCCTGGGGCAGGTGATTAATGAAAAACTGTTTTTT. Its translation: CASSLGQVINEKLFF. Using reference TRBV5-1 and TRBJ1-4 for the parts outside the CDR3, the full variable domain is KAGVTQTPRYLIKTRGQQVTLSCSPISGHRSVSWYQQTPGQGLQFLFEYFSETQRNKGNFPGRFSGRQFSNSRSEMNVSTLELGDSALYLCASSLGQVINEKLFFGSGTQLSVL.

This clone was observed at least ten times. This rearrangement joins TRBV9 to TRBJ2-1; 12 bases match TRBD1. With V trimmed by 0 bases and J by 7 bases, 5 bases remained unmatched. Germline values: CDR1 SGDLS, CDR2 YYNGEE. This CDR3 is built from 16 residues. In DNA, the CDR3 is TGTGCCAGCAGCGTAGCGGGGACAGGGGGCCAAAATGAGCAGTTCTTC. Encoded protein: CASSVAGTGGQNEQFF.

The chain recombines TRBV2 with TRBJ1-5; TRBD1 matches 8 bases. This CDR3 is built from 15 residues. The germline gives CDR1 SNHLY, CDR2 FYNNEI. The V and J ends lost 4 bases and 3 bases, in that order; junction bases with no gene match: 5. The CDR3 is CASSARGLVNQPQHF. Written as DNA, the CDR3 is TGTGCCAGCAGTGCCAGGGGGCTGGTCAATCAGCCCCAGCATTTT.

V is TRBV25-1 and J is TRBJ2-5; either TRBD1 or TRBD2 may fit D (5 bases each). Trimming removed 5 bases from V and 0 bases from J, with 19 bases in between. This CDR3 region has 17 residues. CDR1 is MGHDK and CDR2 is SYGVNS in the germline V gene. The CDR3 DNA follows: TGTGCCAGCAGTCCCCGGGACCCAGACCAGTACCAAGAGACCCAGTACTTC. Its translation is CASSPRDPDQYQETQYF.